This T cell receptor beta chain was sequenced in a study of blood T cell repertoires in COVID-19. Study-wide context: From the United States, Italy and Spain came samples of acute and convalescent COVID-19. Nucleic acid was either cDNA or gDNA, and it came from T cells, B-cell-depleted T cells, or PBMCs.

CDR1 and CDR2 from the germline V gene are ENHRY and SYGVKD. There are 15 residues in the CDR3. Trimming took 10 bases from V and 4 from J, leaving 20 bases between them. Per the original data handling: Scientists estimated how many nucleated cells there were by amplifying reference gene primers. TCRdb's table, derived via immunoSEQ multiplex PCR, lists solely in-frame clones and lacks some. The V and J calls and clone size were taken over from that table, and D and trimming were inferred from the DNA. Of under 200,000 clones in the sample, roughly nine tenths were seen once. The chain joins TRBV10-3 to TRBJ1-3, with D maybe TRBD1 (6 bases). Sample: peripheral blood. The sequence was obtained from a man in his sixties with active or convalescent COVID-19. As DNA, the CDR3 is TGTGCCACTCAAAATGCAGGGGCTGCGGGAAACACCATATATTTT. Translated: CATQNAGAAGNTIYF.